This passage covers 20 T cell receptor beta chains from one sample sequenced in a study of cytomegalovirus exposure and HLA in healthy donors. 60 Vbeta and 13 Jbeta primers were used in PCR. Libraries were prepared by immunoSEQ multiplex PCR; TCRdb keeps only in-frame clonotypes and omits some of them. The sample holds 100,000 to 150,000 clones, more than 75% seen once. Sequenced material: PBMCs. These receptor sequences come from a man aged 40-49 years in good health and CMV-seronegative.

This chain joins TRBV7-8 and TRBJ2-1, with TRBD1 identical over 7 bases. V lost 2 bases and J lost 9; bases outside the gene matches: 7. CDR1 is SGHVS and CDR2 is FQNEAQ in the germline V gene. The CDR3 sequence is 14 residues long. The CDR3 protein is CASSLRDRSLEQFF. For the CDR3, the DNA is TGTGCCAGCAGCTTACGGGACAGAAGTCTTGAGCAGTTCTTC. The full variable domain, rest sourced from reference TRBV7-8 and TRBJ2-1, is GAGVSQSPRYKVAKRGQDVALRCDPISGHVSLFWYQQALGQGPEFLTYFQNEAQLDKSGLPSDRFFAERPEGSVSTLKIQRTQQEDSAVYLCASSLRDRSLEQFFGPGTRLTVL.

Here the CDR3 DNA reads TGCGCCAGCAGCTTGGGTAGCGGTCGGCCGGGCGATACGCAGTATTTT. Its protein is CASSLGSGRPGDTQYF. This chain connects TRBV5-1 to TRBJ2-3; perhaps TRBD2 as D (6 bases). The CDR3 is 16 amino acids. V gave up 0 bases and J gave up 6 bases, with 17 bases separating them. Germline CDR1 is SGHRS and CDR2 is YFSETQ. Complete variable domain (other parts from reference TRBV5-1 and TRBJ2-3): KAGVTQTPRYLIKTRGQQVTLSCSPISGHRSVSWYQQTPGQGLQFLFEYFSETQRNKGNFPGRFSGRQFSNSRSEMNVSTLELGDSALYLCASSLGSGRPGDTQYFGPGTRLTVL.

The V call is TRBV5-6, the J call TRBJ1-1, with 9 bases identical to TRBD1. J was trimmed by 7 bases and V by 4 bases; bases with no gene match: 5. This CDR3 is built from 13 residues. Germline V lookup: CDR1 SGHDT, CDR2 YYEEEE. CDR3 residues: CASSVTGGGEAFF. The CDR3 DNA follows: TGTGCCAGCAGCGTTACAGGGGGCGGTGAAGCTTTCTTT.

CDR3 loop: CASSLGGTAYEQYF. CDR3 nucleotide sequence: TGTGCCAGCAGCTTGGGCGGGACAGCCTACGAGCAGTACTTC. V gene TRBV5-5 combines with J gene TRBJ2-7; a weak D match, TRBD1 (7 bases). Trimming removed 0 bases at V and 2 bases at J, with 9 bases between. Germline V gives CDR1 SGHKS, CDR2 YYEKEE (reference sequence). CDR3 size: 14 residues.

The J gene is TRBJ1-4, the V gene TRBV2, with a weak D call TRBD1 (6 bases). The CDR3 is 14 residues long. V shed 4 bases and J shed 8 bases, with 14 bases lying between them. CDR1 is SNHLY and CDR2 is FYNNEI in the germline V gene. The CDR3 DNA reads TGTGCCAGCAGTGGAACCGACAGGCTGGAAAAACTGTTTTTT. Translation gives CASSGTDRLEKLFF.

The V gene is TRBV13, the J gene TRBJ2-7; the match to TRBD1 covers 9 bases. CDR1 is PRHDT, CDR2 FYEKMQ, per germline (reference sequence). This CDR3 has 14 residues. V was pared by 5 bases and J by 6 bases, with 8 bases of the junction left unmatched. In DNA, the CDR3 is TGTGCCAGCAGCCCCCGGACAGGGGAGGCCGAGCAGTACTTC. Translated, it gives CASSPRTGEAEQYF.

CDR3 nucleotide sequence: TGTGCCAGCAGTACCGCGGGACGGACCTACGAGCAGTACTTC. This codes for CASSTAGRTYEQYF. This sequence joins TRBV28 and TRBJ2-7; TRBD2 is a possible D gene (6 bases). The germline gives CDR1 MDHEN, CDR2 SYDVKM. The CDR3 runs 14 residues. V dropped 5 bases and J dropped 2 bases, with 13 bases sitting between them.

The chain carries TRBV25-1 and TRBJ2-3; D remains unclear. Germline CDR1 is MGHDK and CDR2 is SYGVNS. This CDR3 comprises 11 residues. The V end was cut by 5 bases, the J end by 4 bases, with 4 bases between. CDR3 bases: TGTGCCAGCAGTCAGTCAGATACGCAGTATTTT. The encoded protein is CASSQSDTQYF.

The genes are TRBV5-1 and TRBJ1-1; D is ambiguous. Per the germline V gene, CDR1 is SGHRS and CDR2 is YFSETQ. The length of the CDR3 is 13 residues. Trimming removed 7 bases at V and 1 base at J, with 11 bases between. The CDR3, as DNA: TGCGCCAGCGCGGAACAAGAGAACACTGAAGCTTTCTTT. This sequence encodes CASAEQENTEAFF.

The chain combines TRBV15 with TRBJ1-3, with D maybe TRBD1 (5 bases). V was clipped by 6 bases and J by 2 bases, with 11 bases between them. This CDR3 spans 14 amino acids. Germline-derived CDR1 and CDR2 are LNHNV and YYDKDF (reference sequence). The CDR3 spells CATRSGGTGNTIYF. The DNA for the CDR3 is TGTGCCACCAGGTCCGGGGGGACTGGAAACACCATATATTTT.

V and J are TRBV23-1 and TRBJ2-6; tentative D call: TRBD1 (6 bases). TRBV23-1 carries the ORF label, with uncertain function. Trimming stripped 3 bases from V and 0 bases from J, with 24 bases between. The CDR3 loop spans 21 amino acids. The CDR3 nucleotides are TGCGCCAGCAGTCAGGCTATCAGACAGGACAACCCTCACTCTGGGGCCAACGTCCTGACTTTC. Translated: CASSQAIRQDNPHSGANVLTF.

The rearrangement joins TRBV7-8 to TRBJ2-3; TRBD1 is a possible D gene (6 bases). The CDR3 extends over 19 amino acids. Germline V CDR1 and CDR2: SGHVS, FQNEAQ. Deletions cut 1 base from V and 0 bases from J, with 20 bases between. The CDR3 DNA sequence: TGTGCCAGCAGCTTAGTTGTCCAGGGGATTAGGACGAGCACAGATACGCAGTATTTT. This codes for CASSLVVQGIRTSTDTQYF.

The J gene is TRBJ2-1, the V gene TRBV4-1; no firm D call. The germline V and J ends were trimmed by 5 bases and 5 bases, with 10 bases remaining between them. This CDR3 region has 13 residues. Germline-derived CDR1 and CDR2 are MGHRA and YSYEKL. The CDR3 region has the DNA TGCGCCAGCAGCGTGGTCAGCGACAATGAGCAGTTCTTC. Its translation: CASSVVSDNEQFF.

The rearrangement links TRBV7-9 to TRBJ2-4, with D possibly TRBD1 on 6 matching bases. The CDR3 consists of 15 residues. Germline V gene lookup returns CDR1 SEHNR and CDR2 FQNEAQ (reference sequence). V lost 6 bases and J lost 3, with 15 bases in between. CDR3 sequence: CASSPGTLGKNIQYF. The CDR3 bases are TGTGCCAGCAGTCCCGGGACATTAGGCAAAAACATTCAGTACTTC.

The J gene is TRBJ1-3, the V gene TRBV6-1; no clear D gene. The CDR3 extends over 12 amino acids. Looked up from germline, CDR1 is MNHNS and CDR2 is SASEGT. V shed 8 bases and J shed 9 bases, with 14 bases lying between them. CDR3 in DNA: TGTGCCAGCTTTACCGCAGCGTTCACCATATATTTT. Amino acids: CASFTAAFTIYF.

The chain carries TRBV15 and TRBJ2-7, with D uncertain. The germline V gene has CDR1 LNHNV and CDR2 YYDKDF (reference sequence). With 1 base removed from V and 5 bases from J, the gap between germline ends came to 6 bases. The CDR3 is 12 amino acids. The CDR3 nucleotides are TGTGCCACCAGCAGAGCATACAACGAGCAGTACTTC. This codes for CATSRAYNEQYF.

V is TRBV6-5 and J is TRBJ2-1; 10 nucleotides line up with TRBD1. The junction had 7 bases not matched to a gene; V was cut back by 4 bases and J by 7 bases. CDR1 and CDR2 (germline): MNHEY, SVGAGI. This CDR3 is 15 amino acids long. The CDR3 region is CASSSQDRGPNEQFF. The CDR3 DNA reads as TGTGCCAGCAGTTCTCAAGACAGGGGGCCTAATGAGCAGTTCTTC.

This clone occurred a few times. The genes are TRBV6-6 and TRBJ1-4; D gene unclear. The V gene's germline CDR1 is MNHNY and CDR2 SVGAGI (reference sequence). The CDR3 runs 11 residues. The CDR3 DNA follows: TGTGTGAGCGCAACTAATGAAAAACTGTTTTTT. Translation: CVSATNEKLFF.

The rearrangement links TRBV7-2 to TRBJ1-1, with TRBD1 matching over 8 bases. Looked up from germline, CDR1 is SGHTA and CDR2 is FQGNSA. J gave up 6 bases and V 3 bases, and 6 bases lay outside the gene matches. The CDR3 is 14 amino acids. CDR3 amino acids: CASSFNRGSSEAFF. CDR3 coding DNA: TGTGCCAGCAGCTTCAACAGGGGGTCGTCTGAAGCTTTCTTT.

This clone came up a few times. This chain uses TRBV6-1 with TRBJ1-1; D is unclear. Germline loops: CDR1 MNHNS, CDR2 SASEGT. Trimming removed 1 base from V and 1 base from J, with 7 bases in between. CDR3 length equals 14 residues. This CDR3 reads CASSEDGRNTEAFF. DNA of the CDR3: TGTGCCAGCAGTGAAGACGGGAGGAACACTGAAGCTTTCTTT.